The 22 T cell receptor beta chains reported below all come from one sample, sequenced in a study of T cells in women clearing cervical HPV infection. Clones were sequenced by immunoSEQ multiplex PCR, and TCRdb holds only the in-frame ones, with some missing. The sample table sets out roughly 30,000 clones. The specimen was blood buffy coat. The receptors derive from a woman between 18 and 69 years old with a cervical HPV16 infection that either progressed to CIN3+ or cleared (not recorded which).

Note on this clone: The read falls 3 residues short of the CDR3 end, and the missing part is taken from the germline J gene. V is TRBV19 and J is TRBJ2-2; D gene unclear. V gave up 0 bases and J gave up 7 bases, with 9 bases separating them. The CDR3 extends over 14 amino acids. Germline V gives CDR1 LNHDA, CDR2 SQIVND (reference sequence). This chain's CDR3 is CASSIDLVIGELFF. The part of the CDR3 DNA that was read is TGTGCCAGTAGTATAGATCTAGTCATCGGGGAG.

On this clone: The CDR3 end lies 3 residues beyond the end of the read and is filled in from the germline J gene. The genes are TRBV5-4 and TRBJ1-1; D not certain. V lost 6 bases to trimming and J lost 5 bases, with 17 bases between them. The V gene's germline CDR1 is SGHNT and CDR2 YYREEE (reference sequence). This CDR3 comprises 14 residues. CDR3 amino acids: CASTPGRVGTEAFF. The CDR3 DNA, read in part, is TGTGCCAGCACTCCGGGGAGGGTTGGAACTGAA.

A word on this clone: The CDR3 end lies 3 residues beyond the end of the read and is filled in from the germline J gene. The chain links TRBV20-1 to TRBJ1-4; weak D call: TRBD1 (6 bases). Trimming cost V 6 bases and J 8 bases, with 16 bases left between them. CDR3 length: 13 residues. The V gene's germline CDR1 is DFQATT and CDR2 SNEGSKA (reference sequence). The CDR3 protein is CSASRGPHEKLFF. CDR3 bases read: TGCAGTGCCTCCAGGGGCCCACACGAAAAA.

On this clone: The observed sequence ends 3 residues before the CDR3 terminus, with the missing tail filled in from the germline J gene. The chain employs TRBV2 and TRBJ2-5; maybe TRBD2 (6 bases). The length of the CDR3 is 14 residues. Deletions cut 2 bases from V and 5 bases from J, with 12 bases between. Germline V gene data show CDR1 as SNHLY and CDR2 as FYNNEI. CDR3: CASSERGSGETQYF. Incomplete CDR3 DNA: TGTGCCAGCAGTGAACGAGGGAGCGGGGAGACC.

Concerning this clone itself: The CDR3 extends 3 residues past the end of the read, so its final part is completed from the germline J gene. This chain links TRBV5-5 with TRBJ2-7; 9 bases fit TRBD1. Trimming removed 3 bases from V and 3 bases from J; junction bases left unmatched: 7. CDR1 and CDR2 (germline): SGHKS, YYEKEE (reference sequence). There are 15 residues in the CDR3. The CDR3 is CASSWIRDRVYEQYF. The DNA read from the CDR3 is TGTGCCAGCAGCTGGATCCGGGACAGGGTCTACGAG.

Of note for this clone: The read comes to an end 3 residues before the CDR3 does, leaving the germline J gene to fill in the end. The chain couples TRBV6-2 or TRBV6-3 to TRBJ2-7; TRBD1 agrees at 8 bases. J was trimmed by 0 bases and V by 0 bases; bases with no gene match: 4. The germline V gene has CDR1 MNHEY and CDR2 SVGEGT. There are 16 residues in the CDR3. The CDR3 DNA, read in part, is TGTGCCAGCAGTTACTCGGACAGGGAAAGCTCCTACGAG. This sequence encodes CASSYSDRESSYE. The entire CDR3 protein is CASSYSDRESSYEQYF.

On this clone itself: The read ends 3 residues shy of where the CDR3 ends; the end is completed using the germline J gene. The J gene is TRBJ1-2, the V gene TRBV4-1; maybe TRBD1 (6 bases). Per germline, CDR1 MGHRA and CDR2 YSYEKL. The CDR3 consists of 16 residues. The CDR3 protein is CASSPSASFQGHGYTF. The CDR3 bases that were read are TGCGCCAGCAGCCCATCCGCAAGTTTCCAGGGGCACGGC.

A remark on this clone: The CDR3 end is not reached by the read, which stops 3 residues before it; the germline J gene fills it in. The J gene is TRBJ2-2, the V gene TRBV6-4, with 13 nucleotides matching TRBD2. With V trimmed by 9 bases and J by 3 bases, 7 bases remained unmatched. Germline V gene data show CDR1 as MRHNA and CDR2 as SNTAGT. This CDR3 is 16 amino acids long. CDR3 region: CASSGLAGEDTGELFF. The part of the CDR3 DNA that was read is TGTGCCAGTTCCGGACTAGCGGGAGAGGACACCGGGGAG.

Partial CDR3 DNA: TGTGCCAGCAGCGTAGGGGGACAACAGGGAGAGACC. Its translation is CASSVGGQQGET. The entire CDR3 sequence reads CASSVGGQQGETQYF. This chain joins TRBV9 and TRBJ2-5, with a tentative D call TRBD1 (6 bases). From the germline J gene comes the end of the CDR3, since the read stops 3 residues before it. The V end was cut by 0 bases, the J end by 4 bases, with 13 bases between. Germline CDR1 is SGDLS and CDR2 is YYNGEE. This CDR3 contains 15 residues.

Points on this clone: Read data end 3 residues before the CDR3 end; the end is taken from the germline J gene. This rearrangement joins TRBV5-4 to TRBJ2-1, with a tentative D call TRBD1 (5 bases). The CDR3 loop spans 14 amino acids. With 0 bases removed from V and 6 bases from J, the gap between germline ends came to 10 bases. The germline V gene encodes CDR1 SGHNT and CDR2 YYREEE (reference sequence). CDR3 residues: CASSLGTYLNEQFF. The sequenced part of the CDR3 DNA is TGTGCCAGCAGCTTGGGGACATACCTCAATGAG.

As for this clone: The CDR3 extends 3 residues past the end of the read, so its final part is completed from the germline J gene. The chain links TRBV18 to TRBJ1-1, with 9 bases fitting TRBD1. The germline gives CDR1 KGHSH, CDR2 LQKENI. Trimming at V came to 3 bases and at J to 4 bases, leaving 6 bases not matched to a gene. This CDR3 comprises 15 residues. The CDR3 DNA, read in part, is TGTGCCAGCTCACCGCTACAGGGGGCAGGCACTGAA. This encodes CASSPLQGAGTE. The full CDR3 protein is CASSPLQGAGTEAFF.

As for this clone: The read ends 3 residues early relative to the CDR3; the germline J gene fills the gap. The chain combines TRBV7-3 with TRBJ2-7, with TRBD2 matching 9 bases. CDR1 is SGHTA and CDR2 is FQGTGA in the germline V gene. Trimming cost V 3 bases and J 5 bases; bases outside gene matches: 11. The CDR3 sequence is 16 residues long. CDR3 DNA, as far as it was read: TGTGCCAGCAGCTTGGGTCCTAGCGGGGCAAGCAACGAG. Translated, it gives CASSLGPSGASNE. The full CDR3 is CASSLGPSGASNEQYF.

Concerning this clone itself: The read gets to within 3 residues of the CDR3 end, and the germline J gene fills in the rest. The rearrangement joins TRBV7-2 to TRBJ2-5; D may be TRBD1 (6 bases). V was clipped by 2 bases and J by 2 bases, with 9 bases between them. The germline V gene has CDR1 SGHTA and CDR2 FQGNSA. The CDR3 sequence is 14 residues long. The CDR3 loop reads CASSLYQGQETQYF. The sequenced CDR3 bases are TGTGCCAGCAGCTTATATCAGGGGCAAGAGACC.

About this clone: The missing CDR3 end, 3 residues past where the read stops, is filled in from the germline J gene. This rearrangement joins TRBV5-1 to TRBJ2-5, with 9 bases fitting TRBD1. This CDR3 region has 16 residues. The V gene end was trimmed by 4 bases and the J gene end by 4 bases; junction bases not matched to a gene: 11. Looked up from germline, CDR1 is SGHRS and CDR2 is YFSETQ. CDR3 DNA (partial): TGCGCCAGCAGCGTGCCCCTGGACAGGGGTGGAGAGACC. This encodes CASSVPLDRGGET. The full CDR3 reads CASSVPLDRGGETQYF.

With regard to this clone: Read data end 3 residues before the CDR3 end; the end is taken from the germline J gene. The chain joins TRBV12-3 or TRBV12-4 to TRBJ2-5; D not certain. The CDR3 consists of 13 residues. V was trimmed by 6 bases and J by 5 bases, leaving 13 bases between them. CDR3 residues: CASRSSGQETQYF. The sequenced part of the CDR3 DNA is TGTGCCAGCAGATCCTCAGGTCAGGAGACC.

Comments on this clone: The DNA ends 3 residues before the CDR3 does, and the rest of the CDR3 is filled in from the germline J gene. The genes are TRBV2 and TRBJ1-5; 8 nucleotides align to TRBD1. The CDR3 loop spans 15 amino acids. The germline V gene encodes CDR1 SNHLY and CDR2 FYNNEI. V was pared by 4 bases and J by 2 bases, with 4 bases of the junction left unmatched. CDR3 DNA (partial): TGTGCCAGCAGTGTACAGGGGGTAGGCAATCAGCCC. Protein: CASSVQGVGNQP. The CDR3 in its entirety is CASSVQGVGNQPQHF.

Concerning this clone: The CDR3 extends 3 residues past the end of the read, so its final part is completed from the germline J gene. The chain joins TRBV20-1 to TRBJ2-3; TRBD2 might be the D (6 bases). Trimming took 3 bases from V and 2 from J, leaving 9 bases between them. There are 13 residues in the CDR3. Germline V CDR1 and CDR2: DFQATT, SNEGSKA (reference sequence). The part of the CDR3 DNA that was read is TGCAGTGCTAGCGGGGGACCCACAGATACG. This sequence encodes CSASGGPTDT. The CDR3 in its entirety is CSASGGPTDTQYF.

Comment on this clone: The CDR3 extends 3 residues past the end of the read, so its final part is completed from the germline J gene. V usage is TRBV19 and J usage is TRBJ1-1; tentatively, D is TRBD1 (5 bases). Per germline, CDR1 LNHDA and CDR2 SQIVND (reference sequence). The CDR3 spans 13 residues. Trimming shortened V by 9 bases and J by 4 bases, and 15 bases separated the two germline ends. CDR3 DNA, as far as it was read: TGTGCCAGCCTTCCAGGGAGGGGCACTGAA. This translates into CASLPGRGTE. The complete CDR3 reads CASLPGRGTEAFF.

To note about this clone: The CDR3 end falls 3 residues outside the read, so it is completed with the germline J gene. The chain joins TRBV6-4 to TRBJ1-5; 12 nucleotides line up with TRBD1. J was trimmed by 2 bases and V by 0 bases; bases with no gene match: 8. CDR3 length: 19 amino acids. The V gene's germline CDR1 is MRHNA and CDR2 SNTAGT. CDR3 in amino acids: CASSDSEGTGGAGNQPQHF. CDR3 bases read: TGTGCCAGCAGTGACTCCGAAGGGACAGGGGGCGCGGGCAATCAGCCC.

On this clone: Read data end 3 residues before the CDR3 end; the end is taken from the germline J gene. The genes are TRBV28 and TRBJ2-5; 14 bases align to TRBD2. Unmatched junction bases numbered 13, after V lost 5 bases and J lost 5 bases. The germline CDR1 and CDR2 sequences are MDHEN and SYDVKM. The CDR3 spans 18 residues. CDR3 protein: CASSAGTSGRGARETQYF. The covered CDR3 bases are TGTGCCAGCAGTGCCGGGACTAGCGGGAGAGGAGCACGGGAGACC.

A note on this clone: The missing CDR3 end, 3 residues past where the read stops, is filled in from the germline J gene. J is TRBJ2-7 and V is TRBV6-2 or TRBV6-3; TRBD2 is a possible D gene (6 bases). The CDR3 runs 15 residues. Trimming cost V 6 bases and J 0 bases, with 15 bases left between them. Germline assignment: CDR1 MNHEY and CDR2 SVGEGT. CDR3 DNA (partial): TGTGCCAGCAGCCCCGGGACTGGGAGCTCCTACGAG. Translated: CASSPGTGSSYE. The full CDR3 protein is CASSPGTGSSYEQYF.

In the case of this clone: Read sequence stops 3 residues before the CDR3 end, and the germline J gene provides the missing end. The chain couples TRBV18 to TRBJ2-2, with D possibly being TRBD1 (6 bases). This CDR3 has 14 residues. CDR1 and CDR2 (germline): KGHSH, LQKENI. Trimming removed 3 bases from V and 3 bases from J, with 8 bases in between. Incomplete CDR3 DNA: TGTGCCAGCTCACCCCGGACAGACACCGGGGAG. Translated, it gives CASSPRTDTGE. The full CDR3 sequence reads CASSPRTDTGELFF.